This T cell receptor (beta chain) was captured by sequencing in a study of T cell responses to AZD1222 COVID-19 vaccine. General observations from the study: Just 6 or 7 AZD1222 recipients were seropositive at baseline. Vaccination with two AZD1222 doses was followed by a rise in Spike-specific TCR breadth and depth. Repertoire sampling occurred only after the peak T cell response. Researchers report vaccine-associated CD4 TCRs spanning spike, with dominance at 160-218 and 743-854.

The germline CDR1 and CDR2 sequences are LGHNA and YNFKEQ. This CDR3 has 16 amino acids. J gave up 0 bases and V 7 bases, and 5 bases lay outside the gene matches. The data were produced by immunoSEQ multiplex PCR, yet TCRdb's version contains in-frame clones alone and is incomplete. This sample has roughly 120,000 clones, with 87% found just once. This clone was seen many times. Its antigen is still unknown. The TCR comes from an adult who received the AZD1222 COVID-19 vaccine. The sample consisted of peripheral blood, taken 28 days after the second AZD1222 dose. This rearrangement joins TRBV4-2 to TRBJ2-2, with 10 bases identical to TRBD2. CDR3 nucleotide sequence: TGTGCCAGCAAATCTAGCGGGGGAGCGAACACCGGGGAGCTGTTTTTT. Residues: CASKSSGGANTGELFF.